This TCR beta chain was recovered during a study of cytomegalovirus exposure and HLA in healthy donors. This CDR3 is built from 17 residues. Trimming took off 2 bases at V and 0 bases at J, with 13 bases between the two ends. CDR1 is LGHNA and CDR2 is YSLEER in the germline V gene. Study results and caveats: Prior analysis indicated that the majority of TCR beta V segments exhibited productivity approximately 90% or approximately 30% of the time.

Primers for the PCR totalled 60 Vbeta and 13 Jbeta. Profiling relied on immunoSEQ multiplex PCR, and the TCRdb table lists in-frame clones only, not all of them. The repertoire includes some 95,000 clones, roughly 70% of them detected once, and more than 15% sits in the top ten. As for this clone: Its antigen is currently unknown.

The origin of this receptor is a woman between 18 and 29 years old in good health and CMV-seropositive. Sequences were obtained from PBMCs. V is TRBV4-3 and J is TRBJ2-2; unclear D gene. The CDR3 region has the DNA TGCGCCAGCAGCCAATATAATTCCCCCGCGAACACCGGGGAGCTGTTTTTT. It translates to CASSQYNSPANTGELFF.